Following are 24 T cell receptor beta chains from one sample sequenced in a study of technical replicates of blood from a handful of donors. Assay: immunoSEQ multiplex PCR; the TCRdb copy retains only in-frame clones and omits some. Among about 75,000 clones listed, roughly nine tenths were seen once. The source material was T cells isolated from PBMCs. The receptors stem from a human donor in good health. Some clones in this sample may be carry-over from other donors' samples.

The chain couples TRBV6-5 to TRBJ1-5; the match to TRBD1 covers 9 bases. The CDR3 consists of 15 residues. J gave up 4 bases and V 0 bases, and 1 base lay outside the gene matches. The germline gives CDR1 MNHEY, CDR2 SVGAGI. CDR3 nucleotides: TGTGCCAGCAGTTACTCAGGGACAGGGAATCAGCCCCAGCATTTT. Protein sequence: CASSYSGTGNQPQHF.

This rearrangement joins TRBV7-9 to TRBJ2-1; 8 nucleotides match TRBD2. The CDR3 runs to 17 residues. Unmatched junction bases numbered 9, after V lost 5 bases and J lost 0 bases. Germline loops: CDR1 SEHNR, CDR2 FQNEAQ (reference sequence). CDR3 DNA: TGTGCCAGCAGCGCCCATAGCGGGACCCGCTCCTACAATGAGCAGTTCTTC. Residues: CASSAHSGTRSYNEQFF.

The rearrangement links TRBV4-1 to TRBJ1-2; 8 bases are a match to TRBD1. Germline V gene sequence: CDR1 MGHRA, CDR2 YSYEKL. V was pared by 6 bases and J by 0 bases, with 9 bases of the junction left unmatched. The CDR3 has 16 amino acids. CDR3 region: CASSPDRAPTNYGYTF. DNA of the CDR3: TGCGCCAGCAGTCCGGACAGGGCTCCCACTAACTATGGCTACACCTTC.

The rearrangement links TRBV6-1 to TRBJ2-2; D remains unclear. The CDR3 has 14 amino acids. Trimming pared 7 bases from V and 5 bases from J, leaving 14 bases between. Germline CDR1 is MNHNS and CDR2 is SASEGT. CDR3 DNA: TGTGCCAGCAACCACGATTCACGGACCGGGGAGCTGTTTTTT. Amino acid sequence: CASNHDSRTGELFF.

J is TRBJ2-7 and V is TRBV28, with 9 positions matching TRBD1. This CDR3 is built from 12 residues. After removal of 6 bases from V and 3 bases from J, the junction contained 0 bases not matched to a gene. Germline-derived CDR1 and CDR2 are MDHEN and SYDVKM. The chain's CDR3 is CASRDRGYEQYF. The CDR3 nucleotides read TGTGCCAGCAGGGACAGGGGCTACGAGCAGTACTTC.

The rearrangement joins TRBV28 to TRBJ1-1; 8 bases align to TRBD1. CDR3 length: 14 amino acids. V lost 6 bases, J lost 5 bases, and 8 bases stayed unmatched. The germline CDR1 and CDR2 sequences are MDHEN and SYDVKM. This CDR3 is CASRIGGDRTEAFF. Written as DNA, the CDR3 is TGTGCCAGCAGGATTGGGGGGGACAGGACTGAAGCTTTCTTT.

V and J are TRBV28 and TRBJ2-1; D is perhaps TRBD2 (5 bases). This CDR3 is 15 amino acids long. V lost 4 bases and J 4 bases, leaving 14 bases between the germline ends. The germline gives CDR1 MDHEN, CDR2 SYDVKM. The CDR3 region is CASSSPPGGYNEQFF. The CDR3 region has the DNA TGTGCCAGCAGTTCTCCACCAGGCGGGTACAATGAGCAGTTCTTC.

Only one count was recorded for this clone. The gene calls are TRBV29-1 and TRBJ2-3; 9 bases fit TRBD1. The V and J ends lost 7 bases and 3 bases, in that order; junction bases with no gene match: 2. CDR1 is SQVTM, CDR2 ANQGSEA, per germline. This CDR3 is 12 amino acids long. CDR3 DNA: TGCAGCGCCGGGACAGGGACAGATACGCAGTATTTT. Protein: CSAGTGTDTQYF.

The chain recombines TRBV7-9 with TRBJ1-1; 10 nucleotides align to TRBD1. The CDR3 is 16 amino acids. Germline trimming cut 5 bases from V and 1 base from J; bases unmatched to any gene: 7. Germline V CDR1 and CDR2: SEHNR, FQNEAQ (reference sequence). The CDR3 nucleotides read TGTGCCAGCAGCCCCTGGGACAGGGGTTGGAACACTGAAGCTTTCTTT. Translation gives CASSPWDRGWNTEAFF.

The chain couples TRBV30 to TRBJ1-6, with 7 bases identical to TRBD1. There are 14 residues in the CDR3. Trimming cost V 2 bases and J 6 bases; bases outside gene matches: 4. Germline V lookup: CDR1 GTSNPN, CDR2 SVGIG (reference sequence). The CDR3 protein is CAWSPGQSNSPLHF. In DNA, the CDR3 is TGTGCCTGGAGTCCGGGACAGAGTAATTCACCCCTCCACTTT.

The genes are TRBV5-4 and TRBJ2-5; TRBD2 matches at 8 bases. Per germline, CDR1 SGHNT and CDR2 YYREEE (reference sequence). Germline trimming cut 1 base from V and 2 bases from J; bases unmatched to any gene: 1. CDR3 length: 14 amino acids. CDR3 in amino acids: CASSLTSGQETQYF. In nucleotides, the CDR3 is TGTGCCAGCAGCTTGACTAGCGGACAAGAGACCCAGTACTTC.

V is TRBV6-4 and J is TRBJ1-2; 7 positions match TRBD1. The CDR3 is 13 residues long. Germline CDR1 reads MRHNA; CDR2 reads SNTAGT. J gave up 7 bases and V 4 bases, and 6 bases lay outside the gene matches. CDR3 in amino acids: CASSAEGASGYTF. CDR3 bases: TGTGCCAGCAGTGCGGAGGGGGCTAGTGGCTACACCTTC.

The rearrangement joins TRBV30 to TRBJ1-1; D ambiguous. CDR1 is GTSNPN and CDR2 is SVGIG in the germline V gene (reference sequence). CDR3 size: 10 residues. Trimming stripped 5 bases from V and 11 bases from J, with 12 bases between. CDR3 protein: CAWGLTGAFF. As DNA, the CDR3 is TGTGCCTGGGGTCTGACTGGGGCTTTCTTT.

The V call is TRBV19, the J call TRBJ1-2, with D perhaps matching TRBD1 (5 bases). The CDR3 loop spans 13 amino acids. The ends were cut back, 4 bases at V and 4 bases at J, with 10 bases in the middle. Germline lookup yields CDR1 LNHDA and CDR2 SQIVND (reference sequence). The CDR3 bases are TGTGCCAGTAGTACACAGGCCAGCTATGGCTACACCTTC. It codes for CASSTQASYGYTF.

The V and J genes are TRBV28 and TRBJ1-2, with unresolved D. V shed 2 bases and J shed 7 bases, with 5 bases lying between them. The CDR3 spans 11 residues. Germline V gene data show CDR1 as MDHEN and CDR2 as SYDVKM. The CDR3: CASSLTRGYTF. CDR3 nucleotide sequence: TGTGCCAGCAGTTTAACTCGTGGCTACACCTTC.

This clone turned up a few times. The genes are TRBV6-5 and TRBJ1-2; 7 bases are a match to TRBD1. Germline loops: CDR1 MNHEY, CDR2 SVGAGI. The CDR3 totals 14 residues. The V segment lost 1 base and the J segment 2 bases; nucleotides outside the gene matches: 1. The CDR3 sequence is CASSYLQGNYGYTF. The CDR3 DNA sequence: TGTGCCAGCAGTTACTTACAGGGGAACTATGGCTACACCTTC.

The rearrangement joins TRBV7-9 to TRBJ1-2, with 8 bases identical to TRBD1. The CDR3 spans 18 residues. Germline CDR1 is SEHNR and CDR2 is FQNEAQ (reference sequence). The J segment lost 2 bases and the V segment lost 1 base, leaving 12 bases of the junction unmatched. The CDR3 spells CASSLVAAPQGANYGYTF. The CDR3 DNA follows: TGTGCCAGCAGCTTAGTCGCGGCCCCGCAGGGGGCCAACTATGGCTACACCTTC.

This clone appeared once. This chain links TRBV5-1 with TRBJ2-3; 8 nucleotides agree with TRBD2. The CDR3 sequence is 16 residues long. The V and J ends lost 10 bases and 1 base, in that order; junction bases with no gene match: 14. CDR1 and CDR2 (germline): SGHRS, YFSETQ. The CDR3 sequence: CASCGLAGLGTDTQYF. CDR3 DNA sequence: TGCGCCTCCTGCGGATTAGCGGGATTAGGCACAGATACGCAGTATTTT.

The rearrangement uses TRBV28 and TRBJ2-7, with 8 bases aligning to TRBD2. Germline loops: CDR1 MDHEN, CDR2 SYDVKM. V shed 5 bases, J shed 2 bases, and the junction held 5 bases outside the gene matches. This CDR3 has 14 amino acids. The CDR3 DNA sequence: TGTGCCAGCAGTATCCCGGGACTAGCCTACGAGCAGTACTTC. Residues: CASSIPGLAYEQYF.

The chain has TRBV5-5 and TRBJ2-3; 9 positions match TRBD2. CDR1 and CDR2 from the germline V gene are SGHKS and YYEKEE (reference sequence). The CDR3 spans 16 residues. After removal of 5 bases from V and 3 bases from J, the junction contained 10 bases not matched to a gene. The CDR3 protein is CASSSRGSGSTDTQYF. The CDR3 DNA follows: TGTGCCAGCAGTTCCCGGGGTAGCGGGAGTACAGATACGCAGTATTTT.

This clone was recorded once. For the CDR3, the DNA is TGTGCCAGCAGCCAAGAGAGTTCCCTTACTAGCGGGGGAGGTGAGCAGTTCTTC. Translation: CASSQESSLTSGGGEQFF. This sequence joins TRBV4-2 and TRBJ2-1; TRBD2 matches 11 bases. Per germline, CDR1 LGHNA and CDR2 YNFKEQ. CDR3 length equals 18 residues. V dropped 0 bases and J dropped 9; count of bases not matched to a gene: 13.

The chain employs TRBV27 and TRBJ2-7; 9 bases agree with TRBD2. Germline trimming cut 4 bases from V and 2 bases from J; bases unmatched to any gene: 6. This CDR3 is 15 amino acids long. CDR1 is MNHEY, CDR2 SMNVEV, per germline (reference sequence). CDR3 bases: TGTGCCAGCAGTTCCACTAGCGGGTACACCTACGAGCAGTACTTC. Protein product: CASSSTSGYTYEQYF.

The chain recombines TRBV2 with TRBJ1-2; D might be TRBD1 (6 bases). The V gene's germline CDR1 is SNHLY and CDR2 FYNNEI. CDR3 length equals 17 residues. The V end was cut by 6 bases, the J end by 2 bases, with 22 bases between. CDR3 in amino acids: CASSHFSKLQGNYGYTF. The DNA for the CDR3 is TGTGCCAGCAGCCACTTCAGCAAACTTCAGGGGAACTATGGCTACACCTTC.

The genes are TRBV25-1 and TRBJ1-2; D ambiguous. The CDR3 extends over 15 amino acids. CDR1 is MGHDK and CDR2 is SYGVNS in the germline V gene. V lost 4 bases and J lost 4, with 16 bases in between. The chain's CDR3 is CASSGLDVPVYGYTF. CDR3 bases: TGTGCCAGCAGTGGGCTAGATGTACCTGTCTATGGCTACACCTTC.